These 5 T cell receptor beta chains originate from one sample sequenced in a study of T cells after yellow fever vaccination. TCRdb re-analysed the 5' RACE reads in MiXCR, keeping a single row per CDR3 protein. The sample carries some 220,000 distinct CDR3 sequences, under 3.5% recorded once. Material: CD4+ T cells sorted from PBMCs, obtained 10 days after the yellow fever booster vaccination. These TCRs come from a man aged 18 to 30 who received the YFV17D yellow fever vaccine.

This clonotype came up a few times. The rearrangement links TRBV23-1 to TRBJ2-4, with D possibly called TRBD1 or TRBD2 (7 bases each). TRBV23-1 is an open reading frame, and its role is uncertain. Trimming left V 0 bases short and J 3 bases short, with 24 bases between. The CDR3 covers 20 residues. CDR3 region: CASSQSGTAHDSGGKNIQYF. The CDR3 nucleotides are TGCGCCAGCAGTCAATCCGGGACAGCCCATGATTCGGGAGGCAAAAACATTCAGTACTTC.

This clonotype was recorded a few times. CDR3 sequence reads: CASSGPRYF. For the CDR3, the DNA is TGTGCCAGCAGCGGCCCTAGGTACTTC. The chain links TRBV12-1 to TRBJ2-5; no check of the table's D call, TRBD2, against the DNA was made. TRBV12-1 is annotated as a pseudogene. This CDR3 region has 9 residues.

The sample holds many counts of this clonotype. The J gene is TRBJ2-5, the V gene TRBV12-3 or TRBV12-4, with 14 bases aligning to TRBD2. With V trimmed by 5 bases and J by 2 bases, 4 bases remained unmatched. There are 16 residues in the CDR3. The CDR3 spells CASSAGTSGGQETQYF. The CDR3 coding sequence is TGTGCCAGCAGTGCCGGGACTAGCGGGGGACAAGAGACCCAGTACTTC.

The rearrangement joins TRBV20-1 to TRBJ1-5; 7 bases line up with TRBD1. The germline V gene has CDR1 DFQATT and CDR2 SNEGSKA (reference sequence). Unmatched junction bases numbered 7, after V lost 5 bases and J lost 3 bases. The CDR3 spans 14 residues. In nucleotides, the CDR3 is TGCAGTGCTCGGGACAGAGAGCTCAATCAGCCCCAGCATTTT. This sequence encodes CSARDRELNQPQHF.

Here the CDR3 DNA reads TGTGCCAGCTCACCCGGACAGGGCCAGCCCCAGCATTTT. Translated, it gives CASSPGQGQPQHF. The chain employs TRBV18 and TRBJ1-5; 8 bases line up with TRBD1. The CDR3 covers 13 residues. Germline V gene lookup returns CDR1 KGHSH and CDR2 LQKENI. The trim removed 3 bases at V and 7 bases at J, leaving 2 bases unmatched.